This T cell receptor beta chain was sequenced in a study of blood T cell repertoires in COVID-19 (TCRdb year 2020). As for the study more broadly: Samples from collaborators originated in the United States, Italy and Spain and spanned both the acute and convalescent phases of COVID-19. The material from the prospective study consisted of cDNA or gDNA derived from T cells, B-cell-depleted T cells, or PBMCs. The dataset comprised deeply sampled blood TCRbeta repertoires from subjects exposed to, actively infected with, or recovered from COVID-19. The repertoires were made available in a free public database intended to serve as a resource for research on the immune response to SARS-CoV-2. The samples were drawn from the first 160 participants of the ongoing ImmuneRACE study and from 950 to 1,500 subjects provided by 6 global collaborators. A de-identified subject ID, COVID-19 status, age in years and sex were almost always included in the sample metadata. Where available, HLA class I and class II types were taken from metadata supplied by the sample provider and were not determined by assay-based typing.

Participants in the prospective study were aged about 18 to 90 years, lived in under 30 United States geographic areas, and enrolled through a virtual design. In the prospective study, cohorts were assigned on the basis of participant-reported clinical history obtained from a screening survey and a study questionnaire. For ImmuneRACE Cohort 3, a participant was defined as recovered based on two consecutive negative NP/OP PCR tests, clearance by a healthcare professional, or resolution of symptoms. In the prospective study, mobile phlebotomists collected whole blood, serum and a nasopharyngeal or oropharyngeal swab from each participant. Over a 2-month period, participants in the prospective study had the option of providing additional blood draws and questionnaires. Before DNA extraction, blood samples from the prospective study were shipped at room temperature or frozen. What the authors observed across the whole study: The quantity of clinical and demographic metadata differed by source and by participant and was supplied without curation.

The immunoSEQ Assay, a bias-controlled multiplex PCR, was used to amplify TCRbeta CDR3 regions from genomic DNA. The study's own analysis went as follows. Within the assay, amplification of reference gene primers was used to estimate how many nucleated cells each sample contained. Sequence reads were collapsed and filtered to measure the absolute abundance of every unique TCRbeta CDR3 rearrangement. Productive Simpson clonality was computed per sample as the square root of Simpson's diversity index over productive rearrangements. Not all clones reach the TCRdb copy of this immuneACCESS table, which keeps in-frame sequences only. Checked studies attribute under half of the gap to unresolved V genes and leave the rest unexplained. The D gene and trimming were derived from the DNA, and the V and J assignments and clone size from that table. This sample gives 280,000 or so clones in total; around 85% of them show up just once. The ten biggest clones cover 2.2% of the sample.

As regards this clone: It lacks a known antigen. It has no much larger one-base neighbor in the sample; base qualities were not kept.

The CDR3 goes from the cysteine to the phenylalanine over 14 residues. Left in the record is the CDR3 DNA by itself, 42 bases read in frame from the first base. V and J are trimmed by 4 bases and 9 bases, and the gene matches miss 9 bases of the junction. Sequences SGHAT (CDR1) and FQNNGV (CDR2) are obtained from the germline V gene. The sample consisted of PBMCs or T cells enriched from blood (not recorded which). The TCR was taken from a man aged 25 to 45 who had recovered from COVID-19. The chain joins TRBV11-2 to TRBJ2-1; 7 of the junction bases match TRBD2. The DNA sequence is as follows: TGTGCCAGCAGCTCTCCTTCGGGGGGATTTGAGCAGTTCTTC. This translates into CASSSPSGGFEQFF.